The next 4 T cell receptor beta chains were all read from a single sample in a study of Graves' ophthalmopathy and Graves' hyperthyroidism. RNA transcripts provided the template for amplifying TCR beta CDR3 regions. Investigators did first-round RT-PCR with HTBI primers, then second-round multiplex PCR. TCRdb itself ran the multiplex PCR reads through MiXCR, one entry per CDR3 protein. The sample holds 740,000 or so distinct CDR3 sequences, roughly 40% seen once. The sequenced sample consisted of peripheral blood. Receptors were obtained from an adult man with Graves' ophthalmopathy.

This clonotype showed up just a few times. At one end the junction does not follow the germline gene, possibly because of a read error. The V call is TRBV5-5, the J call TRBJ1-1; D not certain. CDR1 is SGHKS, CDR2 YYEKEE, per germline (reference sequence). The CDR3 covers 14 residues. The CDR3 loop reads CASSQDPENTEAFF. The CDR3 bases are TGCGCCAGCAGCCAAGATCCGGAAAACACTGAAGCTTTCTTT.

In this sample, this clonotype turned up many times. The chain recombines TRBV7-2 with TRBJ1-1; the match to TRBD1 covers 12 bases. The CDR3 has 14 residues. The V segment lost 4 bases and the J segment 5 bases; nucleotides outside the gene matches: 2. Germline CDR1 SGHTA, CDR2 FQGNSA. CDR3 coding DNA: TGTGCCAGCAGCTGGGACAGGGGGCCGACTGAAGCTTTCTTT. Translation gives CASSWDRGPTEAFF.

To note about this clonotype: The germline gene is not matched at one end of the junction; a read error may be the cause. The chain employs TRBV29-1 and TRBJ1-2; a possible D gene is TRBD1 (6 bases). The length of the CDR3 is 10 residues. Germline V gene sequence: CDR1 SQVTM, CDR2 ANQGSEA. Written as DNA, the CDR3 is TGCAGCGTTGGGACAGCGGTGACGGGTTTC. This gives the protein CSVGTAVTGF.

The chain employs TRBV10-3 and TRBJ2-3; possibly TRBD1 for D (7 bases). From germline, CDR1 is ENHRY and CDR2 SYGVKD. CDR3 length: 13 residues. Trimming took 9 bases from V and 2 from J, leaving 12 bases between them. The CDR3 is CAMRDSLTDTQYF. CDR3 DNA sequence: TGTGCCATGCGGGACAGTCTCACAGATACGCAGTATTTT.